Presented here are 24 T cell receptor beta chains from one specimen sequenced in a study of response to subunit inactivated influenza vaccine. TCRdb re-analysed the RT-PCR reads in MiXCR, keeping a single row per CDR3 protein. The sample has under 950,000 distinct CDR3 sequences; approximately 22% are singletons. This specimen was PBMCs from blood, taken about 5 days after vaccination. These receptors were taken from a man aged 50-60 years who received an inactivated influenza vaccine.

This clonotype was seen more than once but under ten times. The chain is built from TRBV28 and TRBJ2-7; 8 positions agree with TRBD1. Unmatched junction bases numbered 9, after V lost 3 bases and J lost 2 bases. The CDR3 covers 16 residues. Germline loops: CDR1 MDHEN, CDR2 SYDVKM. DNA for the CDR3: TGTGCCAGCAGTTTGGGGGACAGGTTGCCCCCCTACGAGCAGTACTTC. Its protein product is CASSLGDRLPPYEQYF.

This clonotype was counted only a few times. The rearrangement uses TRBV15 and TRBJ1-2, with D possibly matching TRBD1 (5 bases). The CDR3 contains 15 residues. Trimming took 1 base from V and 3 from J, leaving 12 bases between them. Germline lookup yields CDR1 LNHNV and CDR2 YYDKDF (reference sequence). Written as DNA, the CDR3 is TGTGCCACCAGCAGAGGACAGACCTCATACTATGGCTACACCTTC. Protein product: CATSRGQTSYYGYTF.

This clonotype was found many times. The J gene is TRBJ1-5, the V gene TRBV6-2 or TRBV6-3, with TRBD1 identical over 7 bases. Germline V gives CDR1 MNHEY, CDR2 SVGEGT. The CDR3 spans 15 residues. Losses at the gene ends were 5 bases for V and 0 bases for J; bases not matched to a gene: 4. The CDR3, as DNA: TGTGCCAGCAGTCTACAGGGGTATAGCAATCAGCCCCAGCATTTT. Its protein is CASSLQGYSNQPQHF.

There are a few counts of this clonotype. The V and J genes are TRBV15 and TRBJ2-1; 7 bases align to TRBD1. Germline CDR1 reads LNHNV; CDR2 reads YYDKDF (reference sequence). The CDR3 is made up of 15 amino acids. J gave up 1 base and V 4 bases, and 4 bases lay outside the gene matches. CDR3 nucleotide sequence: TGTGCCACCAGCACGGACAGGCGGTCCTACAATGAGCAGTTCTTC. It specifies CATSTDRRSYNEQFF. Full variable domain (rest looked up from reference TRBV15 and TRBJ2-1): DAMVIQNPRYQVTQFGKPVTLSCSQTLNHNVMYWYQQKSSQAPKLLFHYYDKDFNNEADTPDNFQSRRPNTSFCFLDIRSPGLGDTAMYLCATSTDRRSYNEQFFGPGTRLTVL.

This clonotype occurred a few times. This chain joins TRBV6-1 and TRBJ2-7, with a possible D match to TRBD1 (5 bases). CDR1 is MNHNS and CDR2 is SASEGT in the germline V gene. The CDR3 is 14 amino acids. Trimming took 10 bases from V and 0 from J, leaving 16 bases between them. Written as DNA, the CDR3 is TGTGCCACCCAGACAGAGGTCACCTCCTACGAGCAGTACTTC. Translated, it gives CATQTEVTSYEQYF.

There are a few counts of this clonotype. The chain has TRBV12-3 or TRBV12-4 and TRBJ2-5; 9 bases match TRBD1. This CDR3 contains 15 residues. The ends lost 4 bases at V and 4 bases at J; junction bases unmatched: 7. In DNA form, the CDR3 reads TGTGCCAGCAGTTGGGACAGGGAACCCTCAGAGACCCAGTACTTC. Protein product: CASSWDREPSETQYF.

This clonotype was recorded a few times. This chain joins TRBV20-1 and TRBJ2-3; TRBD2 matches at 13 bases. The CDR3 loop spans 15 amino acids. Losses at the gene ends were 5 bases for V and 6 bases for J; bases not matched to a gene: 8. Germline values: CDR1 DFQATT, CDR2 SNEGSKA (reference sequence). CDR3 protein: CSADITSGRGDTQYF. CDR3 DNA sequence: TGCAGTGCTGATATTACTAGCGGGAGGGGTGATACGCAGTATTTT.

This clonotype has only a few counts. V gene TRBV5-1 combines with J gene TRBJ1-1; D gene unclear. Germline CDR1 and CDR2: SGHRS and YFSETQ. This CDR3 comprises 15 residues. The V end lost 2 bases, the J end lost 1 base, and 12 bases lay between the germline ends. CDR3 in DNA: TGCGCCAGCAGCTTACCCGGGTTGGGGAACACTGAAGCTTTCTTT. Translated: CASSLPGLGNTEAFF.

This clonotype was seen more than once but under ten times. The chain combines TRBV24-1 with TRBJ2-3; 7 nucleotides match TRBD2. Per germline, CDR1 KGHDR and CDR2 SFDVKD. The CDR3 contains 15 residues. V was pared by 3 bases and J by 4 bases, with 6 bases of the junction left unmatched. Written as DNA, the CDR3 is TGTGCCACCAGTGATCCGCGGACTAGGGCAGATACGCAGTATTTT. Translated, it gives CATSDPRTRADTQYF.

The chain carries TRBV3-1 and TRBJ2-3; TRBD2 matches at 10 bases. CDR3 length equals 18 residues. Unmatched junction bases numbered 10, after V lost 4 bases and J lost 0 bases. From germline, CDR1 is LGHDT and CDR2 YNNKEL (reference sequence). CDR3: CASSRLAGAYSSTDTQYF. The CDR3 DNA reads TGTGCCAGCAGCCGTCTAGCGGGAGCCTATTCTAGCACAGATACGCAGTATTTT.

This clonotype was seen at least ten times. The V call is TRBV6-2 or TRBV6-3, the J call TRBJ1-2; D remains unclear. The CDR3 spans 12 residues. Germline values: CDR1 MNHEY, CDR2 SVGEGT. V lost 4 bases and J 1 base, leaving 4 bases between the germline ends. The CDR3 DNA reads TGTGCCAGCAGTTCCTATAACTATGGCTACACCTTC. Translation: CASSSYNYGYTF.

This clonotype has a count of ten or more. The rearrangement uses TRBV20-1 and TRBJ2-7; 7 bases are shared with TRBD1. Germline-derived CDR1 and CDR2 are DFQATT and SNEGSKA (reference sequence). Trimming removed 6 bases from V and 0 bases from J; junction bases left unmatched: 5. The CDR3 loop spans 13 amino acids. This CDR3 reads CSALGQSSYEQYF. The CDR3 DNA follows: TGCAGTGCCCTGGGACAGAGCTCCTACGAGCAGTACTTC.

This clonotype was counted once. The V call is TRBV6-2 or TRBV6-3, the J call TRBJ2-1; D may be TRBD1 (5 bases). Looked up from germline, CDR1 is MNHEY and CDR2 is SVGEGT. The CDR3 runs 13 residues. With 5 bases removed from V and 9 bases from J, the gap between germline ends came to 14 bases. CDR3 residues: CASSTSGQGEQFF. DNA for the CDR3: TGTGCCAGCAGTACATCCGGGCAGGGTGAGCAGTTCTTC.

The rearrangement uses TRBV6-1 and TRBJ2-7; 12 bases align to TRBD1. Germline values: CDR1 MNHNS, CDR2 SASEGT. V gave up 3 bases and J gave up 6 bases; unmatched junction bases: 6. The CDR3 totals 15 residues. The CDR3 here is CASSDLGQGAIEQYF. In nucleotides, the CDR3 is TGTGCCAGCAGTGACCTGGGACAGGGGGCTATCGAGCAGTACTTC.

The chain carries TRBV5-1 and TRBJ1-3, with 10 positions matching TRBD1. The V and J ends lost 4 bases and 8 bases, in that order; junction bases with no gene match: 9. Germline lookup yields CDR1 SGHRS and CDR2 YFSETQ. The length of the CDR3 is 15 residues. The CDR3 sequence: CASSPSGQGLDTIYF. CDR3 coding DNA: TGCGCCAGCAGCCCCTCGGGACAGGGGTTGGACACCATATATTTT.

J is TRBJ2-1 and V is TRBV10-3, with 7 bases that match TRBD1. Germline values: CDR1 ENHRY, CDR2 SYGVKD. Trimming removed 2 bases from V and 8 bases from J; junction bases left unmatched: 6. The CDR3 is made up of 14 amino acids. This CDR3 reads CAISEITGDHEQFF. For the CDR3, the DNA is TGTGCCATCAGTGAGATCACAGGGGATCATGAGCAGTTCTTC.

This clonotype came up a few times. V gene TRBV12-3 or TRBV12-4 combines with J gene TRBJ2-3, with TRBD1 matching over 9 bases. CDR3 length: 14 amino acids. The V gene end was trimmed by 5 bases and the J gene end by 4 bases; junction bases not matched to a gene: 4. CDR3 amino acids: CASSTRTGADTQYF. DNA of the CDR3: TGTGCCAGCAGTACGAGGACAGGGGCAGATACGCAGTATTTT.

The chain is built from TRBV5-5 and TRBJ2-3, with D perhaps TRBD1 (6 bases). Germline lookup yields CDR1 SGHKS and CDR2 YYEKEE (reference sequence). V dropped 2 bases and J dropped 0 bases, with 10 bases sitting between them. CDR3 length: 15 amino acids. The CDR3 nucleotides read TGTGCCAGCAGCTTCTACAGGGCTAGCACAGATACGCAGTATTTT. Amino acids: CASSFYRASTDTQYF.

The chain is built from TRBV7-2 and TRBJ2-1; possible D gene TRBD2, 5 bases. Per germline, CDR1 SGHTA and CDR2 FQGNSA. The CDR3 is 14 residues long. Trimming took 1 base from V and 7 from J, leaving 11 bases between them. The CDR3 nucleotides are TGTGCCAGCAGCTTAGTAGTCGGAGGAAATGAGCAGTTCTTC. Protein product: CASSLVVGGNEQFF.

This clonotype was observed a few times. The V and J genes are TRBV20-1 and TRBJ2-2, with TRBD1 matching 9 bases. Germline values: CDR1 DFQATT, CDR2 SNEGSKA (reference sequence). J was trimmed by 5 bases and V by 5 bases; bases with no gene match: 9. This CDR3 is built from 15 residues. The CDR3 here is CSAATGGSWTGELFF. The DNA for the CDR3 is TGCAGTGCTGCAACAGGGGGCAGTTGGACCGGGGAGCTGTTTTTT.

This clonotype was seen a few times. The V and J genes are TRBV28 and TRBJ2-1, with 8 nucleotides matching TRBD2. With V trimmed by 4 bases and J by 8 bases, 7 bases remained unmatched. Germline CDR1 MDHEN, CDR2 SYDVKM. CDR3 length: 14 amino acids. CDR3 sequence: CASSSGGARYEQFF. The CDR3 DNA sequence: TGTGCCAGCAGTTCGGGGGGGGCAAGATATGAGCAGTTCTTC.

The chain carries TRBV6-2 or TRBV6-3 and TRBJ2-2, with TRBD2 matching 7 bases. From germline, CDR1 is MNHEY and CDR2 SVGEGT. The V gene end was trimmed by 7 bases and the J gene end by 5 bases; junction bases not matched to a gene: 10. The CDR3 is 15 residues long. The CDR3 loop reads CASKRGGRETGELFF. The CDR3 coding sequence is TGTGCCAGCAAACGAGGCGGGAGAGAGACCGGGGAGCTGTTTTTT.

The rearrangement joins TRBV9 to TRBJ2-1; D not resolved. The length of the CDR3 is 12 residues. With 0 bases removed from V and 8 bases from J, the gap between germline ends came to 6 bases. Germline V CDR1 and CDR2: SGDLS, YYNGEE. The DNA of the CDR3 is TGTGCCAGCAGCGTAGGCATCGATGAGCAGTTCTTC. As protein: CASSVGIDEQFF. Full variable domain (missing parts from reference TRBV9 and TRBJ2-1): DSGVTQTPKHLITATGQRVTLRCSPRSGDLSVYWYQQSLDQGLQFLIQYYNGEERAKGNILERFSAQQFPDLHSELNLSSLELGDSALYFCASSVGIDEQFFGPGTRLTVL.

This clonotype has more than one count but fewer than ten. The chain joins TRBV29-1 to TRBJ2-3; weak D call: TRBD2 (6 bases). Germline CDR1 is SQVTM and CDR2 is ANQGSEA. This CDR3 is 10 amino acids long. This CDR3 is CSAGPDTQYF. DNA for the CDR3: TGCAGTGCGGGGCCCGATACGCAGTATTTT.